A single TCR beta chain is shown here with its context. The protocol was immunoSEQ multiplex PCR, while the TCRdb copy is restricted to in-frame clones and leaves out a portion. The sample has approximately 20,000 clones; just under 85% are singletons. The data derive from a study of preoperative IRX-2 immunotherapy in early breast cancer. Described treatment: preoperative locoregional IRX-2 cytokine immunotherapy. Patients received preoperative, locoregional IRX-2 cytokine immunotherapy in a phase Ib study. The clonotype was recovered from a human donor with breast cancer. Sequences were derived from lymph node tissue, sampled after IRX-2 immunotherapy.

CDR3 sequence: CASSPLGGSNQPQHF. The CDR3 DNA is TGTGCCAGCTCACCATTGGGGGGTAGCAATCAGCCCCAGCATTTT. The chain carries TRBV18 and TRBJ1-5; perhaps TRBD1 as D (5 bases). This CDR3 is 15 amino acids long. The germline V gene has CDR1 KGHSH and CDR2 LQKENI. V lost 2 bases to trimming and J lost 0 bases, with 8 bases between them.